Detailed here is one T cell receptor (beta chain). Its specific antigen is unknown. Base-call qualities are not available, and no considerably larger clone is one nucleotide away. To prepare the library, the immunoSEQ multiplex PCR assay was applied. The table was pulled from immuneACCESS by TCRdb, which kept in-frame rearrangements only. Such tables lose some clones; where checked, under half of the loss comes from unresolved V genes, and the rest has no known cause. Across this sample there are about 95,000 clones, with about 88% seen only once. The ten largest account for 13% to 15% of the sample. The entry originates in a study of control samples from healthy donors and cancer patients (dated by TCRdb to the early 2020s). According to the germline V gene, CDR1 reads SGHRS and CDR2 reads YFSETQ. V drops 4 bases and J drops 4 bases, leaving 8 bases in between. The CDR3 has 12 amino acids, counting the end cysteine and phenylalanine. The sequence is cut down to CDR3 DNA, 36 bases in frame from base 1.

This sequence originates from a woman aged 70 to 79 in good health. The chain is assembled from TRBV5-1 and TRBJ1-2, with no reliable assignment of the D segment. Sequencing was performed on blood. CDR3 loop: CASSPDAYGYTF. The DNA sequence is given as TGCGCCAGCAGCCCGGACGCCTATGGCTACACCTTC. Reference TRBV5-1 and TRBJ1-2 proteins supply the regions before and after the CDR3; the full variable domain is: KAGVTQTPRYLIKTRGQQVTLSCSPISGHRSVSWYQQTPGQGLQFLFEYFSETQRNKGNFPGRFSGRQFSNSRSEMNVSTLELGDSALYLCASSPDAYGYTFGSGTRLTVV.